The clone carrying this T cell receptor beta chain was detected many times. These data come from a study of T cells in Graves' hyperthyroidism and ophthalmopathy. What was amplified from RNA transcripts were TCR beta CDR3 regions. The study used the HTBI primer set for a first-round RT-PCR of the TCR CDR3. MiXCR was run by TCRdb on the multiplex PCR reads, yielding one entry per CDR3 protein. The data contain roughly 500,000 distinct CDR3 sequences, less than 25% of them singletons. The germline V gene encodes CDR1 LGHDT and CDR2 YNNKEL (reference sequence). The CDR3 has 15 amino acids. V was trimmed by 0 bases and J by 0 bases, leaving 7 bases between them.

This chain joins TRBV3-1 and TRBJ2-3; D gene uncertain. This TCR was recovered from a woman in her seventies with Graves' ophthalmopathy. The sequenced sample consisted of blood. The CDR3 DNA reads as TGTGCCAGCAGCCAAGATCTTCATAGCACAGATACGCAGTATTTT. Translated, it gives CASSQDLHSTDTQYF.